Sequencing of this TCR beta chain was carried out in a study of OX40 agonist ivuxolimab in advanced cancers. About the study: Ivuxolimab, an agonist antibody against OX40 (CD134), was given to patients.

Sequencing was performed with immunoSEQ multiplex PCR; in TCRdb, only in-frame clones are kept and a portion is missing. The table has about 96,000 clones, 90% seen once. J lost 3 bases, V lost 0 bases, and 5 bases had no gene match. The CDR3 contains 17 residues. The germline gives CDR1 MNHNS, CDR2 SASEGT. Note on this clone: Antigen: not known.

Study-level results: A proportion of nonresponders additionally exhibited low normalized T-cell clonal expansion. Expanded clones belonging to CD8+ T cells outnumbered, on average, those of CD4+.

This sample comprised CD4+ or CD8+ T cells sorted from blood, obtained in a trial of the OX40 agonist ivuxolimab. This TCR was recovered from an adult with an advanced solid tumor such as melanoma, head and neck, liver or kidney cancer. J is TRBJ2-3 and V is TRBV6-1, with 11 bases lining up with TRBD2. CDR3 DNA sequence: TGTGCCAGCAGTGAAGCGTTGGGACTAGCGGTAACAGATACGCAGTATTTT. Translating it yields CASSEALGLAVTDTQYF.